The rows below give T cell receptor beta chains drawn from one sample of a study of cytomegalovirus exposure and HLA in healthy donors. Libraries were prepared by immunoSEQ multiplex PCR; TCRdb keeps only in-frame clonotypes and omits some of them. The sample contains tens of thousands of clones, roughly 93% of which appear only once. Sequencing was carried out using PBMCs. These receptors were obtained from a woman between 18 and 29 years old in good health and CMV-seropositive. Each CDR3 is given without its conserved first and last residue. Fields, in order: clone size, J gene, V gene, CDR3 protein. Rows give clone size only sometimes, using once, few, many, or a class for an expanded clone.

NA TRBJ1-6 TRBV6-1 ASSDRVLAWFSSPLH
NA TRBJ1-4 TRBV5-1 ASSFGQGPNSGEKLF
NA TRBJ2-3 TRBV6-6 ASVGGPGTDTQY
NA TRBJ2-7 TRBV2 ASSDRGYEQY
NA TRBJ2-5 TRBV5-5 ASSPGQGKGKETQY
NA TRBJ1-6 TRBV2 ASSRRTGGSSYNSPLH
once TRBJ2-1 TRBV6-5 ASRLAEYNEQF
NA TRBJ1-5 TRBV28 ASRGQFNQPQH
NA TRBJ1-4 TRBV15 AAGGLWPEKLF
NA TRBJ2-5 TRBV28 ASTLQGARGKTQY
once TRBJ2-3 TRBV7-6 ASSERVEALTDTQY
NA TRBJ2-1 TRBV20-1 SARIFSEQF
NA TRBJ2-7 TRBV7-6 ASSLDREGYEQY
NA TRBJ2-7 TRBV6-5 ASSSPNRGRRYEQY
NA TRBJ2-1 TRBV27 ASTSGGPYNEQF
NA TRBJ1-1 TRBV10-3 AIREPGQNTEAF
NA TRBJ2-6 TRBV9 ASSVGRSGANVLT
NA TRBJ2-5 TRBV4-1 ASSQGTGWDETQY
NA TRBJ2-2 TRBV19 ASSISLYTGELF
NA TRBJ2-7 TRBV7-9 ASSIRQAPYEQY
NA TRBJ2-1 TRBV5-1 ASSPELAGFRNEQF
NA TRBJ2-7 TRBV7-9 ASSFGTGDFSYEQY
NA TRBJ2-2 TRBV4-1 ASSRTGHLNTGELF
NA TRBJ1-1 TRBV28 ASSPGRGNTEAF
NA TRBJ2-1 TRBV25-1 ASRKTGGTYNEQF
once TRBJ2-7 TRBV19 ASSLGLAGGSPYEQY
NA TRBJ2-3 TRBV7-2 ASSLDGLRTDTQY
NA TRBJ2-2 TRBV7-2 ASSLGGTGAGELF
NA TRBJ1-1 TRBV15 ATSRPGFANTEAF
NA TRBJ2-5 TRBV7-9 ASSHVLGTETQY
NA TRBJ2-7 TRBV6-1 ASGAGGPYEQY